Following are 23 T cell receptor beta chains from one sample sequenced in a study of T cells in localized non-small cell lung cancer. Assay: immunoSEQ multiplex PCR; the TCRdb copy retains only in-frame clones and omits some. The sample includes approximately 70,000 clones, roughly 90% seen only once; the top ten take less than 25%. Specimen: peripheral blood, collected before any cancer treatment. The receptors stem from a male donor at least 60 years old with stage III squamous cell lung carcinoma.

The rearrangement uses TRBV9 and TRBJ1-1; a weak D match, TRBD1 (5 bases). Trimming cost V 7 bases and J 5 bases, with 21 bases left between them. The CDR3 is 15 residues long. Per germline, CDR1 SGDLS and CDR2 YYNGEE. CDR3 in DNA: TGTGCCAGCCGACCCCCCTCGGGGCCAGGGACTGAAGCTTTCTTT. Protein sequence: CASRPPSGPGTEAFF.

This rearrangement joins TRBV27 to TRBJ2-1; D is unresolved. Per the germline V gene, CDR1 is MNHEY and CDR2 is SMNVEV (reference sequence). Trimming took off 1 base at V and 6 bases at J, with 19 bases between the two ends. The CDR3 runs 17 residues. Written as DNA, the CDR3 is TGTGCCAGCAGTTTATATAGCCGATCCTTCCAAAGCAATGAGCAGTTCTTC. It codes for CASSLYSRSFQSNEQFF.

The CDR3 reads CASSLISSETQYF. The CDR3 nucleotides read TGTGCCAGCAGCTTAATTTCCTCAGAGACCCAGTACTTC. The chain is built from TRBV7-2 and TRBJ2-5; D is unresolved. V shed 2 bases and J shed 4 bases, with 8 bases lying between them. Germline CDR1 SGHTA, CDR2 FQGNSA. This CDR3 has 13 amino acids.

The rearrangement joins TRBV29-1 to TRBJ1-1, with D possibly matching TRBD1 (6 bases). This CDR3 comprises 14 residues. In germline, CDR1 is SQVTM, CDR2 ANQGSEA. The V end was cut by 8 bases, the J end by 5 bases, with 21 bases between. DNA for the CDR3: TGCAGCACTTCTACAACGGACAGAGGAACTGAAGCTTTCTTT. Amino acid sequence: CSTSTTDRGTEAFF.

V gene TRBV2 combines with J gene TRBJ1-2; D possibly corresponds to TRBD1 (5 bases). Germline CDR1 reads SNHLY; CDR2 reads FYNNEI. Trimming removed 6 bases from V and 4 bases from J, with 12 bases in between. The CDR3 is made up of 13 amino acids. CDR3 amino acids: CASSPTAFYGYTF. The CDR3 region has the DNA TGTGCCAGCAGCCCGACAGCCTTCTATGGCTACACCTTC. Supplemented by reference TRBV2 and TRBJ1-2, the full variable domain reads EPEVTQTPSHQVTQMGQEVILRCVPISNHLYFYWYRQILGQKVEFLVSFYNNEISEKSEIFDDQFSVERPDGSNFTLKIRSTKLEDSAMYFCASSPTAFYGYTFGSGTRLTVV.

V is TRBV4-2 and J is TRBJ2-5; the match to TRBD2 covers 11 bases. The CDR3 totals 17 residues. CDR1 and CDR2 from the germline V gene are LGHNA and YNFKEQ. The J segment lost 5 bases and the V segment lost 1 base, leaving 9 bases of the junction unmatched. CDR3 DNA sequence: TGTGCCAGCAGCCAAGTGGGGGTAGCGGGGGGGCGTGAGACCCAGTACTTC. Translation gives CASSQVGVAGGRETQYF.

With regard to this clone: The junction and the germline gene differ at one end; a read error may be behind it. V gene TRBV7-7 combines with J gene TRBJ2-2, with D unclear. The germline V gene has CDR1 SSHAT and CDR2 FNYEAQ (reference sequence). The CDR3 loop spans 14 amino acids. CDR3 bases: TGTGCTAGCAGTGGCTTAGGGAACACCGGGGAGCTGTTTTTT. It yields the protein CASSGLGNTGELFF.

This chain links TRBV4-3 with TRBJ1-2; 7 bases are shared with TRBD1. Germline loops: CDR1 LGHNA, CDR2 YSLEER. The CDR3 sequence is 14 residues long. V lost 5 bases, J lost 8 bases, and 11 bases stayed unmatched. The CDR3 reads CASSWDQGVGGYTF. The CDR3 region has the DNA TGCGCCAGCAGCTGGGACCAGGGGGTAGGAGGCTACACCTTC.

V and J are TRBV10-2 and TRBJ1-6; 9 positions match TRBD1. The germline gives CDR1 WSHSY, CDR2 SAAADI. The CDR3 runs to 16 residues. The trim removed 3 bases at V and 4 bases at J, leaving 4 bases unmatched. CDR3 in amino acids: CASSEGDRAYNSPLHF. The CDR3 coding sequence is TGCGCCAGCAGTGAAGGGGACAGGGCATATAATTCACCCCTCCACTTT.

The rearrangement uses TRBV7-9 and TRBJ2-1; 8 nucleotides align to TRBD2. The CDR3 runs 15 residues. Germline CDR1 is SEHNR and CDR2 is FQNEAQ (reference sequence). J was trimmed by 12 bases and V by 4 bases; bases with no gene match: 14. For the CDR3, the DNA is TGTGCCAGCAGCTCCAGTATCTCGGGGGGGCCGGGGCAGTTCTTC. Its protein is CASSSSISGGPGQFF. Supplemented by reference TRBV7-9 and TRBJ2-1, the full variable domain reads DTGVSQNPRHKITKRGQNVTFRCDPISEHNRLYWYRQTLGQGPEFLTYFQNEAQLEKSRLLSDRFSAERPKGSFSTLEIQRTEQGDSAMYLCASSSSISGGPGQFFGPGTRLTVL.

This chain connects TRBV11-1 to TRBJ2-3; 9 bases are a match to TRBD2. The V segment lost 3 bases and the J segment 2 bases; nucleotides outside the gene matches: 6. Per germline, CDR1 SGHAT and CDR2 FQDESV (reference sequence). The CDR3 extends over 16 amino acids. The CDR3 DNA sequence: TGTGCCAGCAGCTTCAATAGCGGGGGACTCACAGATACGCAGTATTTT. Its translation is CASSFNSGGLTDTQYF.

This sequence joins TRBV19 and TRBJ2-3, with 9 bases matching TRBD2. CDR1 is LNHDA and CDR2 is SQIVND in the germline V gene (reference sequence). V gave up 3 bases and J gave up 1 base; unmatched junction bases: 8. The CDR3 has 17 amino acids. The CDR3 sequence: CASSISGGIGGTDTQYF. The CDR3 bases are TGTGCCAGTAGTATCAGCGGGGGGATTGGGGGCACAGATACGCAGTATTTT.

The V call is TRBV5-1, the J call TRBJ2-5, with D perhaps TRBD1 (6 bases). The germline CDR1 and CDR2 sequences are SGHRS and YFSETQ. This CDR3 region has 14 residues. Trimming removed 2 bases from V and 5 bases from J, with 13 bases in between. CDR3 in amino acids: CASSFSGVGETQYF. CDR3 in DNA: TGCGCCAGCAGCTTTTCAGGGGTTGGGGAGACCCAGTACTTC.

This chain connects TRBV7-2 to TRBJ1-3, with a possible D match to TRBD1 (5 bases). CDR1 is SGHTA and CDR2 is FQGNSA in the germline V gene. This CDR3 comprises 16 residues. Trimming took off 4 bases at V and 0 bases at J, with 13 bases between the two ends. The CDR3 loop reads CASSSNRRISGNTIYF. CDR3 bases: TGTGCCAGCAGCTCTAACAGGAGGATCTCTGGAAACACCATATATTTT.

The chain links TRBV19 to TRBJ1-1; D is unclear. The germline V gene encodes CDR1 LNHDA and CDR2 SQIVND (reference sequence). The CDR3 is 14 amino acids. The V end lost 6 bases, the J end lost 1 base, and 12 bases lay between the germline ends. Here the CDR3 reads CASRDRIANTEAFF. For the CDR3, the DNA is TGTGCCAGTAGAGATCGGATCGCGAACACTGAAGCTTTCTTT.

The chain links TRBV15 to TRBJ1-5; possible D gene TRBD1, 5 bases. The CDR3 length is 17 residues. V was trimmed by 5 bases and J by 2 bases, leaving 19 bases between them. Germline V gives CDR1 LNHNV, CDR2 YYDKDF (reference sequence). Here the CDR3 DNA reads TGTGCCACCAGCCCCTACTCACACCAGGGAGGCAATCAGCCCCAGCATTTT. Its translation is CATSPYSHQGGNQPQHF.

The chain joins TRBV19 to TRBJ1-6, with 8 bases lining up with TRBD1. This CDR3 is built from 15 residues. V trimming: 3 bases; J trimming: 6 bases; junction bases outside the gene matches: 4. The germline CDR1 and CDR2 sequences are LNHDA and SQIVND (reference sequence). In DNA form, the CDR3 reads TGTGCCAGTAGTATGGGACAGGAGATTAATTCACCCCTCCACTTT. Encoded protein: CASSMGQEINSPLHF.

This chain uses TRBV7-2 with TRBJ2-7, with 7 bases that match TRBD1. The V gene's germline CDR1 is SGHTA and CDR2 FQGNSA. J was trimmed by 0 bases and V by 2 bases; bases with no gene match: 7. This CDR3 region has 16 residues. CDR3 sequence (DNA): TGTGCCAGCAGCTTAAACCGGGACAGTAGCTCCTACGAGCAGTACTTC. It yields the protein CASSLNRDSSSYEQYF.

The CDR3 sequence: CASSLLGTGELFF. CDR3 DNA: TGCGCCAGCAGCCTGCTAGGGACCGGGGAGCTGTTTTTT. The chain combines TRBV5-1 with TRBJ2-2, with D hard to call. Between the trimmed V and J ends, which lost 4 bases and 5 bases, there was a span of 9 bases. CDR1 SGHRS and CDR2 YFSETQ come from the germline V gene. The CDR3 covers 13 residues.

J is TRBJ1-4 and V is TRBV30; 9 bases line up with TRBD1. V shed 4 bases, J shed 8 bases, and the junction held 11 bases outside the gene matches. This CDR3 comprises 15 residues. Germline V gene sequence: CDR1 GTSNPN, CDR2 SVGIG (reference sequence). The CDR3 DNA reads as TGTGCCTGGACCCCCACCGACAGGGGGAGGGAAAAACTGTTTTTT. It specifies CAWTPTDRGREKLFF.

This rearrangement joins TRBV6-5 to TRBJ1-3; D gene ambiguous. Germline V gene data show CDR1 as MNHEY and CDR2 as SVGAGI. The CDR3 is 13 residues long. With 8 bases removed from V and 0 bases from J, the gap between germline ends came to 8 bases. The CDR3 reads CASHSNSGNTIYF. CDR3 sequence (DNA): TGTGCCAGCCACTCCAACTCTGGAAACACCATATATTTT.

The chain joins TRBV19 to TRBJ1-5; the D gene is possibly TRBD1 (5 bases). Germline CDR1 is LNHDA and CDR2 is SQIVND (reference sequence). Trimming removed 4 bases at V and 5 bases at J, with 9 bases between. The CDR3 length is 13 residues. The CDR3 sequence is CASSRDADQPQHF. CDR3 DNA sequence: TGTGCCAGTAGTAGGGACGCAGATCAGCCCCAGCATTTT.

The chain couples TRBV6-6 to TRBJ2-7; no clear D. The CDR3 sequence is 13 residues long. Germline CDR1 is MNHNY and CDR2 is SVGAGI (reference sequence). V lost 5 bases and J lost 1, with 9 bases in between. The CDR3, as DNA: TGTGCCAGCAGTCCGACGGGTTCCTACGAGCAGTACGTC. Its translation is CASSPTGSYEQYV.